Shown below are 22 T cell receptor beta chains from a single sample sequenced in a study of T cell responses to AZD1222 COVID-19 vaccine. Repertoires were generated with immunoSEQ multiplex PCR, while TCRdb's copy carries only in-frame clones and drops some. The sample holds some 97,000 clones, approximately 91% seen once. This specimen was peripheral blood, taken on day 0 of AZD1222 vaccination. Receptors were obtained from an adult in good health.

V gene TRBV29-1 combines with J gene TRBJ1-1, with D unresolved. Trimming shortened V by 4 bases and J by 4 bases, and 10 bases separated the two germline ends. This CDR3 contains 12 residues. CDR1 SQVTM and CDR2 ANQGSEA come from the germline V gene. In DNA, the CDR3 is TGCAGCGTTGTGTCGTCGAGCACTGAAGCTTTCTTT. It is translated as CSVVSSSTEAFF.

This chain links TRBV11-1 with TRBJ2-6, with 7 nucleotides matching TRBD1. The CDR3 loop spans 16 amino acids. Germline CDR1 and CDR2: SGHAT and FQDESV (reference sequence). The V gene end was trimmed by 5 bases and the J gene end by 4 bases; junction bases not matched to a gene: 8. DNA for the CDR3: TGTGCCAGCAGCGCTGGGGGACAGCTGGGGGCCAACGTCCTGACTTTC. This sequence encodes CASSAGGQLGANVLTF. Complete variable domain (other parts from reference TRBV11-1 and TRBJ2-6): EAEVAQSPRYKITEKSQAVAFWCDPISGHATLYWYRQILGQGPELLVQFQDESVVDDSQLPKDRFSAERLKGVDSTLKIQPAELGDSAMYLCASSAGGQLGANVLTFGAGSRLTVL.

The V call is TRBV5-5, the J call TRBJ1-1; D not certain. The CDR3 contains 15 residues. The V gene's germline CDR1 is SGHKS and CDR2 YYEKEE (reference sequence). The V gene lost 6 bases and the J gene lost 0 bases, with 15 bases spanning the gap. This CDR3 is CASTEVYGLNTEAFF. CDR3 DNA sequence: TGTGCCAGCACCGAGGTCTACGGGCTGAACACTGAAGCTTTCTTT. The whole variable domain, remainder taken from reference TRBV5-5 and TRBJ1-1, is DAGVTQSPTHLIKTRGQQVTLRCSPISGHKSVSWYQQVLGQGPQFIFQYYEKEERGRGNFPDRFSARQFPNYSSELNVNALLLGDSALYLCASTEVYGLNTEAFFGQGTRLTVV.

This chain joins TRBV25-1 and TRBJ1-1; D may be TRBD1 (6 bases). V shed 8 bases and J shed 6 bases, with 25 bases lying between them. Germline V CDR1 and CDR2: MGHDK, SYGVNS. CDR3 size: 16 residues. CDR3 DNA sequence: TGTGCCAGCGAAGTTAACTCACAGGGTAGGAGCTCTGAAGCTTTCTTT. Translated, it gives CASEVNSQGRSSEAFF.

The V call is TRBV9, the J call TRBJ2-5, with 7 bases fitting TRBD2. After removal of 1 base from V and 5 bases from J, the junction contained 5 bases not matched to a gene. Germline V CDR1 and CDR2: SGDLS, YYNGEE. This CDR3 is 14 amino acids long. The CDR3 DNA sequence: TGTGCCAGCAGCGTATGGGGGGGAACGGAGACCCAGTACTTC. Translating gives CASSVWGGTETQYF.

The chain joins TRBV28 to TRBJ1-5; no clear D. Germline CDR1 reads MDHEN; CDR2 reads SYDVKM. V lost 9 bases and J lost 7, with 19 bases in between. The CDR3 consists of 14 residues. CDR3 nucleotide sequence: TGTGCCAGTACACAAGGTCGGGGATCGCAGCCCCAGCATTTT. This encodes CASTQGRGSQPQHF. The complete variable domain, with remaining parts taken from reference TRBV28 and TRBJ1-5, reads DVKVTQSSRYLVKRTGEKVFLECVQDMDHENMFWYRQDPGLGLRLIYFSYDVKMKEKGDIPEGYSVSREKKERFSLILESASTNQTSMYLCASTQGRGSQPQHFGDGTRLSIL.

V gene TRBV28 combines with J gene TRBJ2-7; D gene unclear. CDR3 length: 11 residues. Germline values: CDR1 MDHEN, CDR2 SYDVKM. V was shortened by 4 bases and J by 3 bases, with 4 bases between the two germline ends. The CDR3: CASSSSYEQYF. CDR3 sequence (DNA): TGTGCCAGCAGTTCTAGCTACGAGCAGTACTTC.

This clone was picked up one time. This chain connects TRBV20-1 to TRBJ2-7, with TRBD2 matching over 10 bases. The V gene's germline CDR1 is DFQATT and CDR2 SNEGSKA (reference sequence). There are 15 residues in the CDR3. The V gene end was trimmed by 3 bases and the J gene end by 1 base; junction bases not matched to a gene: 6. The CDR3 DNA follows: TGCAGTGCTAGTGCCGTAGCGGGAGGTTCCTACGAGCAGTACTTC. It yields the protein CSASAVAGGSYEQYF.

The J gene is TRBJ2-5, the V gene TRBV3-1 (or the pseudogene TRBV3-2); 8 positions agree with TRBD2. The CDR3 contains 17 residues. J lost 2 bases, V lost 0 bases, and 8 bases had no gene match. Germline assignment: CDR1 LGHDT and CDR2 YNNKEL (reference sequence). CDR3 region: CASSQDVSSGLQETQYF. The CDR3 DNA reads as TGTGCCAGCAGCCAAGATGTTTCTAGCGGGTTACAAGAGACCCAGTACTTC.

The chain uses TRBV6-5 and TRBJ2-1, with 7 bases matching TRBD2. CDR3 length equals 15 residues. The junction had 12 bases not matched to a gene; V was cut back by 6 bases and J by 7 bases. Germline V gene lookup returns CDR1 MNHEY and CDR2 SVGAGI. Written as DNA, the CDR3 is TGTGCCAGCAGGGAGAGCGGGAACCCGGGGAATGAGCAGTTCTTC. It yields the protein CASRESGNPGNEQFF.

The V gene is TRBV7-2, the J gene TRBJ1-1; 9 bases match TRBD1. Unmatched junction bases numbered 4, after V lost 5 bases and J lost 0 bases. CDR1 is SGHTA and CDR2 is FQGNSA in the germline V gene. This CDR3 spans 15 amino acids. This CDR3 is CASSPGQGLNTEAFF. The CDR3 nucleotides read TGTGCCAGCAGCCCCGGACAGGGGTTGAACACTGAAGCTTTCTTT.

The CDR3 loop is CATSRAPGYSNQPQHF. CDR3 nucleotide sequence: TGTGCCACCAGCAGAGCCCCAGGATATAGCAATCAGCCCCAGCATTTT. This rearrangement joins TRBV15 to TRBJ1-5, with D uncertain. Germline loops: CDR1 LNHNV, CDR2 YYDKDF (reference sequence). Trimming shortened V by 1 base and J by 0 bases, and 10 bases separated the two germline ends. This CDR3 contains 16 residues.

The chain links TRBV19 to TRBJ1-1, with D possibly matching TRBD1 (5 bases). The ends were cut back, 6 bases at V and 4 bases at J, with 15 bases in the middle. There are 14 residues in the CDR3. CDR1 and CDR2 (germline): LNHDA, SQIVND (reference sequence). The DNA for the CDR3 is TGTGCCAGTAGGGGCAGGGAGGTTGTCACTGAAGCTTTCTTT. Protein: CASRGREVVTEAFF.

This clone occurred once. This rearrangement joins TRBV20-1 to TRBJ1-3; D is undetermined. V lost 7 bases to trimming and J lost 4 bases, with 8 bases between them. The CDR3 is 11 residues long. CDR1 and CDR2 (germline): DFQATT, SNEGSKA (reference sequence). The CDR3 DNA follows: TGCAGTGTATCACAGGGAAACACCATATATTTT. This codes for CSVSQGNTIYF.

This CDR3 is CASDHGTDSYEQYF. The CDR3, as DNA: TGTGCTTCAGACCACGGGACAGACTCCTACGAGCAGTACTTC. V gene TRBV2 combines with J gene TRBJ2-7; 7 bases align to TRBD1. The CDR3 loop spans 14 amino acids. The germline V gene has CDR1 SNHLY and CDR2 FYNNEI.

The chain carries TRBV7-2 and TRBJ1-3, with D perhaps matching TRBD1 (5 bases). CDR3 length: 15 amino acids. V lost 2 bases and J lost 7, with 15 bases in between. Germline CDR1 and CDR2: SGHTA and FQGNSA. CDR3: CASSLSPGAGNTIYF. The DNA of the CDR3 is TGTGCCAGCAGCTTATCCCCCGGGGCAGGTAACACCATATATTTT.

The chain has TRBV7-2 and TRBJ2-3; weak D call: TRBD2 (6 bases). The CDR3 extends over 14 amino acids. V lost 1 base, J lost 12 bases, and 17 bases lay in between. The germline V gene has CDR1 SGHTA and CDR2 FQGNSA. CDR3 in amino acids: CASSLGLDPDLQYF. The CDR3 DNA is TGTGCCAGCAGCTTAGGACTAGACCCCGATCTTCAGTATTTT.

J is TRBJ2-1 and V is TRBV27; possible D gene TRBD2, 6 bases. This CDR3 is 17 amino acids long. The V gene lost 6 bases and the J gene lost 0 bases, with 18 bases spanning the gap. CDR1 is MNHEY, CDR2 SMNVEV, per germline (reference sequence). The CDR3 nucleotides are TGTGCCAGCAGCCGGATGGGACTCCGGTTCTCCTACAATGAGCAGTTCTTC. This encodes CASSRMGLRFSYNEQFF.

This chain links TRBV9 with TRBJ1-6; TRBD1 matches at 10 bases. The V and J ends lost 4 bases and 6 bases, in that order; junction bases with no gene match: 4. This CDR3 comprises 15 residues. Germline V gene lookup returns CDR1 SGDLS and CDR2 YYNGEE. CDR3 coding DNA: TGTGCCAGCAGCCCGCGGGACAGGGGTAATTCACCCCTCCACTTT. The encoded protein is CASSPRDRGNSPLHF. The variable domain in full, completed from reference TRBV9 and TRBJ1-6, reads DSGVTQTPKHLITATGQRVTLRCSPRSGDLSVYWYQQSLDQGLQFLIQYYNGEERAKGNILERFSAQQFPDLHSELNLSSLELGDSALYFCASSPRDRGNSPLHFGNGTRLTVT.

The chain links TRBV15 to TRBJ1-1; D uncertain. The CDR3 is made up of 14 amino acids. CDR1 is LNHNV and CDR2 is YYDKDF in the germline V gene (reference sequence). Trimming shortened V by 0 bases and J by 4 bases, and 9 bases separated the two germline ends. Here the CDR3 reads CATSRDKIGTEAFF. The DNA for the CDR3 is TGTGCCACCAGCAGAGATAAGATAGGCACTGAAGCTTTCTTT. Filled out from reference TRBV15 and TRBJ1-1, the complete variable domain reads DAMVIQNPRYQVTQFGKPVTLSCSQTLNHNVMYWYQQKSSQAPKLLFHYYDKDFNNEADTPDNFQSRRPNTSFCFLDIRSPGLGDTAMYLCATSRDKIGTEAFFGQGTRLTVV.

For the CDR3, the DNA is TGTGCCAGCAGTGCCGGACAGTCGCCCTTTGATGGCTACACCTTC. Encoded protein: CASSAGQSPFDGYTF. V usage is TRBV6-4 and J usage is TRBJ1-2; D is perhaps TRBD1 (6 bases). Trimming removed 4 bases at V and 6 bases at J, with 18 bases between. Germline CDR1 reads MRHNA; CDR2 reads SNTAGT. This CDR3 is built from 15 residues.

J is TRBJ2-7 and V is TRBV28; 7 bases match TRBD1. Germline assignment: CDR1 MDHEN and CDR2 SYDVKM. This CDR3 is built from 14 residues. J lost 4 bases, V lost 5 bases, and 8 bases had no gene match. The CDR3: CASSAGTAKYEQYF. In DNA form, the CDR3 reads TGTGCCAGCAGTGCCGGGACAGCCAAGTACGAGCAGTACTTC.